The 3 T cell receptor beta chains below were found in one sample sequenced in a study of T cell repertoires in cytomegalovirus infection. Their antigens remain unidentified. Each CDR3 protein gets one entry after TCRdb re-called the reads with MiXCR. Of about 830,000 distinct CDR3 sequences listed, around a third are singletons. The sample was cultured CD8+ T cells from PBMCs, taken from culture after CMV antigen stimulation. The source is a human donor in good health (CMV status not recorded). Some clones in this sample may be carry-over from other donors' samples.

This chain links TRBV9 with TRBJ2-1; possibly TRBD2 for D (5 bases). Looked up from germline, CDR1 is SGDLS and CDR2 is YYNGEE. The CDR3 is 15 residues long. The V end was cut by 1 base, the J end by 8 bases, with 16 bases between. In nucleotides, the CDR3 is TGTGCCAGCAGCGTATCGGGGAAAGTAGGCGATGAGCAGTTCTTC. Amino acids: CASSVSGKVGDEQFF.

The chain recombines TRBV6-1 with TRBJ2-3; the match to TRBD2 covers 9 bases. The CDR3 covers 15 residues. The ends lost 6 bases at V and 1 base at J; junction bases unmatched: 5. Germline CDR1 reads MNHNS; CDR2 reads SASEGT. DNA of the CDR3: TGTGCCAGCAGGAGCGGGGGGCTCGGCACAGATACGCAGTATTTT. It is translated as CASRSGGLGTDTQYF.

This clonotype was found a few times. V gene TRBV7-6 combines with J gene TRBJ2-1, with D perhaps matching TRBD2 (5 bases). Trimming pared 4 bases from V and 9 bases from J, leaving 10 bases between. In germline, CDR1 is SGHVS, CDR2 FNYEAQ. The CDR3 runs to 12 residues. This chain's CDR3 is CASSSGISEQFF. As DNA, the CDR3 is TGTGCCAGCAGCTCGGGGATTTCTGAGCAGTTCTTC.